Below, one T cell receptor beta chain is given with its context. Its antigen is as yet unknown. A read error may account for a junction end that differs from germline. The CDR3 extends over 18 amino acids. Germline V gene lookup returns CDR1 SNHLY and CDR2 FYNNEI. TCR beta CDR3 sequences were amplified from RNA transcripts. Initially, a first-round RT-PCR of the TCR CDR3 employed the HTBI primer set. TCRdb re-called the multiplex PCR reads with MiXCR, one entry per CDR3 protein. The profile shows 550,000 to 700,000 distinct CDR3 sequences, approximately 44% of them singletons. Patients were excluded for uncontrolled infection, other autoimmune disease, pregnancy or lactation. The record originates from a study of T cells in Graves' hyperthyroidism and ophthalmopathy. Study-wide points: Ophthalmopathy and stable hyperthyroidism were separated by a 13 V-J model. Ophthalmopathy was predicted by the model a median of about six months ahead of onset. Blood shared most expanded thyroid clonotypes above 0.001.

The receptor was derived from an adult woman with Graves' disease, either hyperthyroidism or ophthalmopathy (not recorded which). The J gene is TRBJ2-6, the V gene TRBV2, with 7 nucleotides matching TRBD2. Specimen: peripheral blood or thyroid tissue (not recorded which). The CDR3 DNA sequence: TGTGCCAGCAGCCTCGTCGGTTGGGGGGGTCCTGGGGCTAACGTCCTGACTTTC. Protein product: CASSLVGWGGPGANVLTF.